These 17 T cell receptor beta chains were all obtained from the same sample, sequenced in a study of graft-versus-host responses after intestinal transplantation. For these TCRs, the target antigens are not known. Measured with immunoSEQ multiplex PCR; TCRdb has only the in-frame clones, and not every one. This table has approximately 82,000 clones, 90% to 95% appearing once. The specimen comprised unstimulated CD4+ T cells sorted from spleen or lymph node cells, sampled before intestinal transplant. All receptors come from a human donor who received an intestinal transplant.

The V and J genes are TRBV6-5 and TRBJ1-5; D is undetermined. The CDR3 is 15 residues long. Trimming took off 0 bases at V and 7 bases at J, with 13 bases between the two ends. Germline CDR1 reads MNHEY; CDR2 reads SVGAGI. CDR3 nucleotide sequence: TGTGCCAGCAGTTACTCGACCGTGGGAGGGCAGCCCCAGCATTTT. This gives the protein CASSYSTVGGQPQHF.

Only one count was recorded for this clone. J is TRBJ1-2 and V is TRBV7-9, with TRBD1 matching 9 bases. The CDR3 totals 14 residues. CDR1 is SEHNR and CDR2 is FQNEAQ in the germline V gene (reference sequence). V gave up 5 bases and J gave up 1 base; unmatched junction bases: 2. CDR3 region: CASSPGQGNYGYTF. The CDR3, as DNA: TGTGCCAGCAGCCCGGGACAGGGTAACTATGGCTACACCTTC.

The chain joins TRBV2 to TRBJ1-4; 12 bases agree with TRBD1. The CDR3 loop spans 18 amino acids. V lost 2 bases and J lost 5; bases outside the gene matches: 9. The germline gives CDR1 SNHLY, CDR2 FYNNEI. The CDR3 protein is CASSEYRDRGRGNEKLFF. The CDR3 DNA reads TGTGCCAGCAGTGAATACCGGGACAGGGGGCGGGGAAATGAAAAACTGTTTTTT.

The chain carries TRBV15 and TRBJ1-4; D possibly corresponds to TRBD1 (5 bases). The CDR3 loop spans 16 amino acids. CDR1 is LNHNV, CDR2 YYDKDF, per germline (reference sequence). The V end lost 0 bases, the J end lost 7 bases, and 15 bases lay between the germline ends. The CDR3 loop reads CATSRDWEGLGEKLFF. The CDR3 DNA reads as TGTGCCACCAGCAGAGATTGGGAGGGGCTGGGTGAAAAACTGTTTTTT.

The rearrangement uses TRBV14 and TRBJ2-1, with 7 positions matching TRBD1. After removal of 4 bases from V and 8 bases from J, the junction contained 5 bases not matched to a gene. The CDR3 is 13 residues long. Per the germline V gene, CDR1 is SGHDN and CDR2 is FVKESK. The CDR3 reads CASSPTGLDEQFF. CDR3 sequence (DNA): TGTGCCAGCAGCCCGACAGGGTTGGATGAGCAGTTCTTC. Together with reference TRBV14 and TRBJ2-1, the CDR3 gives the full variable domain: EAGVTQFPSHSVIEKGQTVTLRCDPISGHDNLYWYRRVMGKEIKFLLHFVKESKQDESGMPNNRFLAERTGGTYSTLKVQPAELEDSGVYFCASSPTGLDEQFFGPGTRLTVL.

The chain combines TRBV11-2 with TRBJ1-1; D gene uncertain. The ends were cut back, 1 base at V and 4 bases at J, with 10 bases in the middle. This CDR3 contains 14 residues. Germline CDR1 and CDR2: SGHAT and FQNNGV. CDR3 amino acids: CASSLGPGLTEAFF. The DNA of the CDR3 is TGTGCCAGCAGCTTAGGTCCAGGACTCACTGAAGCTTTCTTT.

The chain has TRBV30 and TRBJ1-3; weak D call: TRBD1 (6 bases). V lost 2 bases to trimming and J lost 0 bases, with 14 bases between them. Per the germline V gene, CDR1 is GTSNPN and CDR2 is SVGIG (reference sequence). The CDR3 is made up of 16 amino acids. The CDR3 coding sequence is TGTGCCTGGAGTATATACAGGGAATACTCTGGAAACACCATATATTTT. It translates to CAWSIYREYSGNTIYF.

CDR3: CASRGLAGGTDTQYF. As DNA, the CDR3 is TGTGCCAGCAGAGGACTAGCGGGGGGCACAGATACGCAGTATTTT. The V gene is TRBV6-1, the J gene TRBJ2-3; 13 nucleotides agree with TRBD2. The CDR3 has 15 residues. The junction had 1 base not matched to a gene; V was cut back by 6 bases and J by 1 base. CDR1 and CDR2 (germline): MNHNS, SASEGT.

The rearrangement links TRBV6-4 to TRBJ2-5; TRBD2 aligns across 9 bases. This CDR3 has 17 residues. Germline CDR1 MRHNA, CDR2 SNTAGT. The trim removed 6 bases at V and 4 bases at J, leaving 15 bases unmatched. The CDR3 is CASSASGAGGPAETQYF. DNA for the CDR3: TGTGCCAGCAGCGCATCAGGGGCGGGGGGGCCGGCAGAGACCCAGTACTTC.

This chain connects TRBV10-3 to TRBJ2-5; TRBD2 aligns across 13 bases. The CDR3 length is 19 residues. V shed 1 base and J 3 bases; nucleotides not matched to a gene: 11. The germline CDR1 and CDR2 sequences are ENHRY and SYGVKD. As DNA, the CDR3 is TGTGCCATCAGTGAGTGGAGAGGACTAGCGGGGGCTGGGGAAGAGACCCAGTACTTC. Translated: CAISEWRGLAGAGEETQYF.

V gene TRBV6-1 combines with J gene TRBJ2-7, with 7 nucleotides matching TRBD2. This CDR3 contains 15 residues. Trimming cost V 3 bases and J 5 bases; bases outside gene matches: 10. Per the germline V gene, CDR1 is MNHNS and CDR2 is SASEGT. For the CDR3, the DNA is TGTGCCAGCAGTGATGGGAGGGGAGGACCTAACGAGCAGTACTTC. It translates to CASSDGRGGPNEQYF.

This chain joins TRBV9 and TRBJ2-5, with TRBD2 identical over 13 bases. The V gene end was trimmed by 2 bases and the J gene end by 1 base; junction bases not matched to a gene: 5. The CDR3 contains 17 residues. Germline V lookup: CDR1 SGDLS, CDR2 YYNGEE. The CDR3 reads CASSVALAGGPQETQYF. For the CDR3, the DNA is TGTGCCAGCAGCGTTGCACTAGCGGGGGGGCCCCAAGAGACCCAGTACTTC.

The rearrangement uses TRBV19 and TRBJ1-6, with D possibly TRBD1 on 5 matching bases. This CDR3 is 14 amino acids long. Germline V gene sequence: CDR1 LNHDA, CDR2 SQIVND (reference sequence). V lost 5 bases and J lost 4, with 9 bases in between. The CDR3 protein is CASSLQVYNSPLHF. DNA for the CDR3: TGTGCCAGTAGTCTACAGGTTTATAATTCACCCCTCCACTTT.

The chain couples TRBV15 to TRBJ2-7; TRBD2 might be the D (5 bases). The CDR3 loop spans 11 amino acids. V shed 3 bases and J shed 7 bases, with 7 bases lying between them. The germline V gene encodes CDR1 LNHNV and CDR2 YYDKDF (reference sequence). The CDR3 region is CATSRGREQYF. The CDR3, as DNA: TGTGCCACCAGCAGGGGGAGAGAGCAGTACTTC. Full variable domain (rest looked up from reference TRBV15 and TRBJ2-7): DAMVIQNPRYQVTQFGKPVTLSCSQTLNHNVMYWYQQKSSQAPKLLFHYYDKDFNNEADTPDNFQSRRPNTSFCFLDIRSPGLGDTAMYLCATSRGREQYFGPGTRLTVT.

The chain is built from TRBV5-1 and TRBJ2-3, with 12 bases lining up with TRBD2. Losses at the gene ends were 0 bases for V and 2 bases for J; bases not matched to a gene: 4. This CDR3 is 17 amino acids long. Germline V lookup: CDR1 SGHRS, CDR2 YFSETQ. The CDR3: CASSLGTSGTYTDTQYF. The DNA of the CDR3 is TGCGCCAGCAGCTTGGGGACTAGCGGGACCTACACAGATACGCAGTATTTT.

The CDR3 spells CASSYRSRDTQYF. The CDR3 bases are TGTGCCAGCAGTTACAGGTCTAGAGATACGCAGTATTTT. The chain combines TRBV6-5 with TRBJ2-3; D unclear. The CDR3 totals 13 residues. The V gene lost 2 bases and the J gene lost 5 bases, with 8 bases spanning the gap. The germline V gene encodes CDR1 MNHEY and CDR2 SVGAGI.

The chain is built from TRBV18 and TRBJ2-1; TRBD2 matches at 8 bases. The CDR3 length is 16 residues. Trimming cost V 6 bases and J 6 bases; bases outside gene matches: 13. Germline CDR1 reads KGHSH; CDR2 reads LQKENI. The CDR3, as DNA: TGTGCCAGCTCCAGAATCCTCGGGGGGGCGGGCAATGAGCAGTTCTTC. Translation gives CASSRILGGAGNEQFF.